This T cell receptor (beta chain) stems from a study of blood T cell repertoires in COVID-19. Per the original data handling: Scientists estimated how many nucleated cells there were by amplifying reference gene primers. Assay used: immunoSEQ multiplex PCR; TCRdb lists only in-frame clones, some missing. V and J calls and clone size are copied from that table; D and trimming were computed from the DNA. The sample has roughly 150,000 clones, around 85% seen once. The CDR3 is 15 amino acids. The germline V and J ends were trimmed by 1 base and 0 bases, with 10 bases remaining between them. Germline V gives CDR1 LGHDT, CDR2 YNNKEL (reference sequence). The study recruited people aged about 18 to 89 years across approximately 23 US areas.

The sequenced sample consisted of PBMCs or T cells enriched from blood (not recorded which). The clonotype originates from a woman aged 40 to 50 who had recovered from COVID-19. The chain combines TRBV3-1 (or the pseudogene TRBV3-2) with TRBJ2-7; D not certain. DNA of the CDR3: TGTGCCAGCAGCCAAGTTCACCTGAGCTCCTACGAGCAGTACTTC. This translates into CASSQVHLSSYEQYF.